In this sample, the clone carrying this T cell receptor (beta chain) turned up many times. Its cognate antigen is unknown. These data belong to a study of response to subunit inactivated influenza vaccine. Study-wide results and limits: Authors suggested that a seasonal influenza vaccination recruits few new T cells each time.

The CDR3 has 15 amino acids. The germline gives CDR1 MRHNA, CDR2 SNTAGT. With 9 bases removed from V and 3 bases from J, the gap between germline ends came to 18 bases. TCRdb ran MiXCR on the RT-PCR reads and lists one entry per CDR3 protein. The sample gives fewer than 350,000 distinct CDR3 sequences, 21% of which show up once; more than 8.5% is in the top ten. Source: PBMCs from blood, taken about 20 months after vaccination. This sequence was found in a man in his fifties or sixties who received an inactivated influenza vaccine. The gene calls are TRBV6-4 and TRBJ1-5; the D gene is possibly TRBD1 (5 bases). CDR3: CASSPEWGVNQPQHF. The CDR3 DNA follows: TGTGCCAGTAGCCCGGAGTGGGGGGTCAATCAGCCCCAGCATTTT.